A selection of T cell receptor beta chains follows, all from one sample in a study of blood T cell repertoires in COVID-19. Profiled with immunoSEQ multiplex PCR; TCRdb holds only in-frame clones, not every one. Among approximately 200,000 clones listed, about 88% were seen once. The sample consisted of peripheral blood. These receptors all stem from a man in his forties with active or convalescent COVID-19. Both conserved end residues are part of each CDR3. Fields, in order: J gene, D gene, V gene, clone size, CDR3 protein, CDR3 DNA. D genes are given only for firm matches. Size is stated for part of the rows, as once, few or many counts, or as a class when the clone is expanded.

j_call: TRBJ2-3
d_call: .
v_call: TRBV10-2
clone_size: .
cdr3_aa: CASSESGLPSTDTQYF
cdr3_nt: TGCGCCAGCAGTGAGTCGGGCCTTCCTAGCACAGATACGCAGTATTTT

j_call: TRBJ2-7
d_call: TRBD2
v_call: TRBV3-1/TRBV3-2
clone_size: .
cdr3_aa: CASGAGGWYEQYF
cdr3_nt: TGTGCCAGCGGGGCGGGAGGGTGGTACGAGCAGTACTTC

j_call: TRBJ1-5
d_call: TRBD1
v_call: TRBV27
clone_size: .
cdr3_aa: CASRPGTASSNQPQHF
cdr3_nt: TGTGCCAGCAGACCCGGGACAGCCTCTAGCAATCAGCCCCAGCATTTT

j_call: TRBJ2-7
d_call: TRBD1
v_call: TRBV5-4
clone_size: .
cdr3_aa: CASSSGRGQGSYEQYF
cdr3_nt: TGTGCCAGCAGCTCCGGGCGGGGACAGGGCTCCTACGAGCAGTACTTC

j_call: TRBJ1-6
d_call: .
v_call: TRBV11-2
clone_size: .
cdr3_aa: CASSGSGRANSPLHF
cdr3_nt: TGTGCCAGCAGCGGATCAGGGCGCGCTAATTCACCCCTCCACTTT

j_call: TRBJ2-7
d_call: .
v_call: TRBV15
clone_size: once
cdr3_aa: CATSRWADEQYF
cdr3_nt: TGCGCCACCAGCAGATGGGCCGACGAGCAGTACTTC

j_call: TRBJ2-5
d_call: .
v_call: TRBV15
clone_size: .
cdr3_aa: CATSRAPVSQETQYF
cdr3_nt: TGTGCCACCAGCAGAGCACCAGTATCCCAAGAGACCCAGTACTTC

j_call: TRBJ2-6
d_call: .
v_call: TRBV28
clone_size: .
cdr3_aa: CASSLRLSGANVLTF
cdr3_nt: TGTGCCAGCAGTTTGCGGCTCTCTGGGGCCAACGTCCTGACTTTC

j_call: TRBJ2-7
d_call: TRBD1
v_call: TRBV19
clone_size: .
cdr3_aa: CASSITPGTGYEQYF
cdr3_nt: TGTGCCAGTAGTATCACTCCCGGGACAGGGTACGAGCAGTACTTC

j_call: TRBJ1-4
d_call: .
v_call: TRBV28
clone_size: .
cdr3_aa: CASSRRSPTNEKLFF
cdr3_nt: TGTGCCAGCAGTCGAAGGAGCCCAACTAATGAAAAACTGTTTTTT

j_call: TRBJ1-2
d_call: TRBD1
v_call: TRBV5-4
clone_size: .
cdr3_aa: CASSLNSGGLGYTF
cdr3_nt: TGTGCCAGCAGCTTGAACTCAGGGGGCCTTGGCTACACCTTC

j_call: TRBJ2-1
d_call: TRBD2
v_call: TRBV19
clone_size: .
cdr3_aa: CASSPLAGAYNEQFF
cdr3_nt: TGTGCCAGTAGTCCACTAGCGGGTGCTTACAATGAGCAGTTCTTC

j_call: TRBJ1-1
d_call: TRBD1
v_call: TRBV29-1
clone_size: .
cdr3_aa: CSDDRGWGTEAFF
cdr3_nt: TGCAGCGACGACAGGGGCTGGGGCACTGAAGCTTTCTTT

j_call: TRBJ1-1
d_call: .
v_call: TRBV13
clone_size: .
cdr3_aa: CASSTDRIVPEAFF
cdr3_nt: TGTGCCAGCAGCACCGACAGGATAGTACCTGAAGCTTTCTTT

j_call: TRBJ2-2
d_call: TRBD1
v_call: TRBV10-1
clone_size: .
cdr3_aa: CASSDSGTGNTGELFF
cdr3_nt: TGCGCCAGCAGTGATTCCGGGACAGGGAACACCGGGGAGCTGTTTTTT

j_call: TRBJ2-2
d_call: .
v_call: TRBV9
clone_size: .
cdr3_aa: CASSVGGRELFF
cdr3_nt: TGTGCCAGCAGCGTAGGAGGAAGGGAGCTGTTTTTT

j_call: TRBJ1-6
d_call: .
v_call: TRBV6-1
clone_size: few
cdr3_aa: CASSEPPDGPEGSYNSPLHF
cdr3_nt: TGTGCCAGCAGTGAGCCCCCGGACGGGCCCGAGGGATCCTATAATTCACCCCTCCACTTT

j_call: TRBJ2-5
d_call: .
v_call: TRBV21-1
clone_size: .
cdr3_aa: CASSAPRGYIGETQYF
cdr3_nt: TGTGCCAGCAGCGCACCTCGGGGGTACATAGGAGAGACCCAGTACTTC

j_call: TRBJ1-1
d_call: .
v_call: TRBV19
clone_size: .
cdr3_aa: CASSWGSEAFF
cdr3_nt: TGTGCCAGTAGTTGGGGCTCTGAAGCTTTCTTT

j_call: TRBJ2-3
d_call: .
v_call: TRBV6-5
clone_size: .
cdr3_aa: CASSPSGADTQYF
cdr3_nt: TGTGCCAGCAGTCCATCGGGGGCAGATACGCAGTATTTT

j_call: TRBJ2-3
d_call: TRBD2
v_call: TRBV5-1
clone_size: .
cdr3_aa: CASSWGRGLAVPSTDTQYF
cdr3_nt: TGCGCCAGCAGCTGGGGGAGGGGACTAGCGGTCCCTAGCACAGATACGCAGTATTTT

j_call: TRBJ1-5
d_call: .
v_call: TRBV27
clone_size: once
cdr3_aa: CASSLSPGHSNQPQHF
cdr3_nt: TGTGCCAGCAGTTTATCCCCCGGACACTCCAATCAGCCCCAGCATTTT

j_call: TRBJ1-1
d_call: .
v_call: TRBV28
clone_size: .
cdr3_aa: CASSLDVGAQGTEAFF
cdr3_nt: TGTGCCAGCAGTTTAGATGTTGGGGCGCAGGGCACTGAAGCTTTCTTT

j_call: TRBJ1-2
d_call: .
v_call: TRBV29-1
clone_size: few
cdr3_aa: CSVRGDTRHGYTF
cdr3_nt: TGCAGCGTTCGAGGGGACACGCGGCATGGCTACACCTTC

j_call: TRBJ2-1
d_call: TRBD2
v_call: TRBV7-3
clone_size: .
cdr3_aa: CASSFGQERGYNEQFF
cdr3_nt: TGTGCCAGCAGCTTCGGGCAAGAGCGGGGTTACAATGAGCAGTTCTTC

j_call: TRBJ1-1
d_call: .
v_call: TRBV13
clone_size: .
cdr3_aa: CASSLNTEAFF
cdr3_nt: TGTGCCAGCAGCCTCAACACTGAAGCTTTCTTT

j_call: TRBJ1-3
d_call: TRBD1
v_call: TRBV6-6
clone_size: .
cdr3_aa: CASSYTGGTGNTIYF
cdr3_nt: TGTGCCAGCAGTTACACAGGGGGGACTGGAAACACCATATATTTT

j_call: TRBJ1-1
d_call: .
v_call: TRBV19
clone_size: .
cdr3_aa: CASIGRGRTEAFF
cdr3_nt: TGTGCCAGTATAGGGCGGGGCCGTACTGAAGCTTTCTTT

j_call: TRBJ1-2
d_call: .
v_call: TRBV6-5
clone_size: .
cdr3_aa: CASSYSNRDAGYTF
cdr3_nt: TGTGCCAGCAGTTACTCGAACAGGGACGCGGGCTACACCTTC

j_call: TRBJ2-2
d_call: TRBD1
v_call: TRBV11-2
clone_size: .
cdr3_aa: CASHMTGGTGELFF
cdr3_nt: TGTGCCAGCCATATGACAGGGGGCACCGGGGAGCTGTTTTTT

j_call: TRBJ2-3
d_call: .
v_call: TRBV27
clone_size: .
cdr3_aa: CASSLSPLSTDTQYF
cdr3_nt: TGTGCCAGCAGTTTATCCCCCCTTAGCACAGATACGCAGTATTTT

j_call: TRBJ2-7
d_call: TRBD1
v_call: TRBV6-5
clone_size: .
cdr3_aa: CASRRQGAYEQYF
cdr3_nt: TGTGCCAGCAGACGACAGGGGGCCTACGAGCAGTACTTC

j_call: TRBJ2-7
d_call: .
v_call: TRBV7-6
clone_size: .
cdr3_aa: CASSPGQTYEQYF
cdr3_nt: TGTGCCAGCAGCCCGGGACAAACCTACGAGCAGTACTTC

j_call: TRBJ1-2
d_call: .
v_call: TRBV28
clone_size: .
cdr3_aa: CAEGDTVSGYTF
cdr3_nt: TGTGCCGAGGGGGATACTGTTTCTGGCTACACCTTC

j_call: TRBJ1-6
d_call: .
v_call: TRBV7-2
clone_size: .
cdr3_aa: CASSLWAAGDNYNSPLHF
cdr3_nt: TGTGCCAGCAGCTTATGGGCGGCAGGGGATAATTATAATTCACCCCTCCACTTT

j_call: TRBJ2-5
d_call: TRBD1
v_call: TRBV5-1
clone_size: .
cdr3_aa: CASSLRPLRDRGPETQYF
cdr3_nt: TGCGCCAGCAGCTTGCGTCCCCTCCGGGACAGGGGACCGGAGACCCAGTACTTC

j_call: TRBJ2-1
d_call: .
v_call: TRBV19
clone_size: .
cdr3_aa: CASETSPGEQFF
cdr3_nt: TGTGCCAGCGAAACTAGCCCAGGGGAGCAGTTCTTC

j_call: TRBJ1-4
d_call: .
v_call: TRBV14
clone_size: .
cdr3_aa: CASSPGLRGEKLFF
cdr3_nt: TGTGCCAGCAGCCCCGGACTACGAGGTGAAAAACTGTTTTTT

j_call: TRBJ1-2
d_call: TRBD1
v_call: TRBV28
clone_size: .
cdr3_aa: CASRAGGSILYGYTF
cdr3_nt: TGTGCCAGCAGGGCAGGGGGCAGTATCCTCTATGGCTACACCTTC

j_call: TRBJ1-1
d_call: .
v_call: TRBV6-5
clone_size: .
cdr3_aa: CASKMGGAMNTEAFF
cdr3_nt: TGTGCCAGCAAAATGGGGGGGGCCATGAACACTGAAGCTTTCTTT

j_call: TRBJ2-2
d_call: .
v_call: TRBV2
clone_size: .
cdr3_aa: CASSGQGNTGELFF
cdr3_nt: TGTGCCAGCAGTGGGCAGGGGAACACCGGGGAGCTGTTTTTT

j_call: TRBJ2-7
d_call: TRBD1
v_call: TRBV9
clone_size: .
cdr3_aa: CASSARGLASEQYF
cdr3_nt: TGTGCCAGCAGCGCGAGGGGGCTAGCATCGGAGCAGTACTTC

j_call: TRBJ2-3
d_call: TRBD2
v_call: TRBV5-1
clone_size: .
cdr3_aa: CASSLTREGTDTQYF
cdr3_nt: TGCGCCAGCAGCTTGACGCGGGAGGGGACAGATACGCAGTATTTT

j_call: TRBJ2-7
d_call: TRBD1
v_call: TRBV27
clone_size: .
cdr3_aa: CASSLVVGQGLREQYF
cdr3_nt: TGTGCCAGCAGTTTGGTAGTCGGACAGGGTTTGCGCGAGCAGTACTTC

j_call: TRBJ2-3
d_call: TRBD2
v_call: TRBV30
clone_size: .
cdr3_aa: CAWRGWTSGRASRETDTQYF
cdr3_nt: TGTGCCTGGAGGGGCTGGACTAGCGGGAGGGCCTCTCGCGAGACAGATACGCAGTATTTT

j_call: TRBJ1-1
d_call: TRBD1
v_call: TRBV5-4
clone_size: .
cdr3_aa: CASSFRGPGEAFF
cdr3_nt: TGTGCCAGCAGTTTCAGGGGGCCTGGTGAAGCTTTCTTT

j_call: TRBJ1-1
d_call: .
v_call: TRBV14
clone_size: .
cdr3_aa: CASRARGVTEAFF
cdr3_nt: TGTGCCAGCAGGGCCAGGGGCGTCACTGAAGCTTTCTTT

j_call: TRBJ2-3
d_call: .
v_call: TRBV5-1
clone_size: .
cdr3_aa: CASNRLGATDTQYF
cdr3_nt: TGCGCCAGTAACCGACTAGGGGCCACAGATACGCAGTATTTT

j_call: TRBJ2-3
d_call: TRBD2
v_call: TRBV28
clone_size: .
cdr3_aa: CASRASGRRLNTQYF
cdr3_nt: TGTGCCAGCAGGGCTAGCGGGCGCCGGCTAAATACGCAGTATTTT

j_call: TRBJ2-7
d_call: TRBD1
v_call: TRBV5-6
clone_size: .
cdr3_aa: CASSSGGGYEQYF
cdr3_nt: TGTGCCAGCAGCTCAGGGGGCGGCTACGAGCAGTACTTC

j_call: TRBJ2-3
d_call: .
v_call: TRBV10-3
clone_size: .
cdr3_aa: CATDGGADTQYF
cdr3_nt: TGTGCCACCGACGGGGGTGCAGATACGCAGTATTTT

j_call: TRBJ1-5
d_call: .
v_call: TRBV7-5
clone_size: .
cdr3_aa: CVRSSSAGKGYGNQPQHF
cdr3_nt: TGTGTCAGAAGCTCCTCGGCAGGGAAAGGGTACGGCAATCAGCCCCAGCATTTT

j_call: TRBJ2-2
d_call: .
v_call: TRBV9
clone_size: .
cdr3_aa: CASSDPSRWGGNTGELFF
cdr3_nt: TGTGCCAGCAGCGACCCCTCGCGGTGGGGAGGGAACACCGGGGAGCTGTTTTTT

j_call: TRBJ2-5
d_call: TRBD1
v_call: TRBV3-1/TRBV3-2
clone_size: .
cdr3_aa: CASSLAGTVYF
cdr3_nt: TGTGCCAGCAGCCTGGCCGGGACAGTTTACTTC

j_call: TRBJ1-2
d_call: .
v_call: TRBV29-1
clone_size: .
cdr3_aa: CSEGGSYGYTF
cdr3_nt: TGCAGCGAGGGGGGGAGCTATGGCTACACCTTC

j_call: TRBJ1-2
d_call: TRBD1
v_call: TRBV5-3
clone_size: few
cdr3_aa: CARSSFGTARNYGYTF
cdr3_nt: TGTGCCAGAAGCTCATTCGGGACAGCGCGTAACTATGGCTACACCTTC

j_call: TRBJ2-2
d_call: TRBD2
v_call: TRBV4-2
clone_size: .
cdr3_aa: CASSYGTSGDWDTGELFF
cdr3_nt: TGTGCCAGCAGCTACGGGACTAGCGGGGATTGGGACACCGGGGAGCTGTTTTTT

j_call: TRBJ2-7
d_call: TRBD2
v_call: TRBV28
clone_size: .
cdr3_aa: CASRGSGRAFFEQYF
cdr3_nt: TGTGCCAGCCGGGGAAGCGGGAGGGCCTTCTTCGAGCAGTACTTC